The rows below give T cell receptor beta chains drawn from one sample of a study of shared clonotypes between healthy human individuals. Repertoires were generated with immunoSEQ multiplex PCR, while TCRdb's copy carries only in-frame clones and drops some. The sample lists about 2,100,000 clones, roughly 91% occurring once. The material sequenced was naive CD8+ T cells from PBMCs. The receptor source for this set is a man between 18 and 35 years old in good health. Some clones in this sample may be carry-over from other donors' samples. The CDR3 runs from the conserved cysteine through the conserved F or W. Each record gives: V gene, J gene, clone size, D gene, CDR3 protein, CDR3 DNA. D genes are given only for firm matches. Size is stated for part of the rows, as once, few or many counts, or as a class when the clone is expanded.

>TRBV28|TRBJ1-5|.|.
CASRIRTVSNQPQHF
TGTGCCAGCCGTATAAGGACAGTTAGCAATCAGCCCCAGCATTTT
>TRBV7-9|TRBJ2-5|.|.
CASSSLATKETQYF
TGTGCCAGCAGCTCCCTAGCGACCAAAGAGACCCAGTACTTC
>TRBV6-5|TRBJ2-4|.|.
CASSHPDRSDIQYF
TGTGCCAGCAGTCACCCCGACAGGAGTGACATTCAGTACTTC
>TRBV29-1|TRBJ2-3|.|TRBD1
CSGWPGQGPLTDTQYF
TGCAGCGGTTGGCCGGGACAGGGGCCCCTCACAGATACGCAGTATTTT
>TRBV5-4|TRBJ1-1|.|.
CASSNVGRGTEAFF
TGTGCCAGCAGTAACGTCGGGCGCGGCACTGAAGCTTTCTTT
>TRBV28|TRBJ1-5|.|.
CASSGKGLGNQPQHF
TGTGCCAGCAGTGGTAAGGGTCTCGGCAATCAGCCCCAGCATTTT
>TRBV28|TRBJ2-3|.|.
CASFTTDTQYF
TGTGCCAGCTTTACCACAGATACGCAGTATTTT
>TRBV10-3|TRBJ2-2|once|.
CAISEWGGELFF
TGTGCCATCAGTGAGTGGGGCGGGGAGCTGTTTTTT
>TRBV6-5|TRBJ2-2|.|.
CASSLTGSETGELFF
TGTGCCAGCAGCCTTACAGGGTCCGAAACCGGGGAGCTGTTTTTT
>TRBV7-9|TRBJ1-3|.|.
CASSGRLTLGNTIYF
TGTGCCAGCAGCGGCCGGCTCACATTGGGAAACACCATATATTTT
>TRBV9|TRBJ1-1|.|.
CASSSEGGSTEAFF
TGTGCCAGCAGCTCTGAGGGGGGAAGTACTGAAGCTTTCTTT
>TRBV19|TRBJ2-1|once|TRBD2
CASSIPTPLAGDNEQFF
TGTGCCAGTAGTATCCCCACCCCACTAGCGGGAGACAATGAGCAGTTCTTC
>TRBV29-1|TRBJ2-7|.|.
CSVRAQNGGQYF
TGCAGCGTGAGGGCCCAAAACGGAGGGCAGTACTTC
>TRBV19|TRBJ2-4|.|.
CASSIGGRSGIQYF
TGTGCCAGTAGTATCGGGGGTAGGTCTGGCATTCAGTACTTC
>TRBV5-5|TRBJ2-1|.|TRBD1
CASSSPGTGFNEQFF
TGTGCCAGCAGCTCACCCGGGACAGGGTTTAATGAGCAGTTCTTC
>TRBV27|TRBJ2-1|.|.
CASSLLPVADSYNEQFF
TGTGCCAGCAGTCTCCTCCCCGTAGCGGACTCCTACAATGAGCAGTTCTTC
>TRBV7-9|TRBJ2-7|.|TRBD1
CASRPSLMTGREQYF
TGTGCCAGCAGACCGAGTTTAATGACAGGGCGCGAGCAGTACTTC
>TRBV28|TRBJ2-7|.|.
CASSLRGNSYEQYF
TGTGCCAGCAGTTTACGAGGAAATTCCTACGAGCAGTACTTC
>TRBV4-1|TRBJ1-5|.|.
CASSQQPALGNQPQHF
TGCGCCAGCAGCCAGCAGCCAGCGCTAGGCAATCAGCCCCAGCATTTT